The clone carrying this TCR beta chain was found a few times. Antigen unknown. Investigators reverse transcribed all isolated RNA, so they sequenced expressed TCRB transcripts. Using immunoSEQ multiplex PCR, the repertoire was profiled, and TCRdb retains in-frame clones only, with some absent. The sample yields about 360,000 clones, over 10% seen once. These data are taken from a study of beta chain features in type 1 diabetes. Study findings and constraints: Among patients with Type 1 diabetes, TCRB CDR3s were moderately but significantly shorter in every one of the four CD4+ subsets.

V shed 2 bases and J shed 5 bases, with 9 bases lying between them. This CDR3 is built from 13 residues. The V gene's germline CDR1 is LNHDA and CDR2 SQIVND (reference sequence). This receptor was taken from a woman under 30 with type 1 diabetes. Input material: naive CD4+ T cells from blood. The V call is TRBV19, the J call TRBJ2-5; weak D call: TRBD2 (6 bases). Written as DNA, the CDR3 is TGTGCCAGTAGTATACAGGGAGGCGAGACCCAGTACTTC. Translation: CASSIQGGETQYF.